A single T cell receptor beta chain is shown here with its context. The CDR3 covers 15 residues. These data belong to a study of T cell changes during pregnancy in multiple sclerosis. The assay was immunoSEQ multiplex PCR, and TCRdb's table has in-frame clones only and misses some. The table has approximately 35,000 clones, almost 95% seen once. The rearrangement uses TRBV21-1 and TRBJ2-5; TRBD2 is the table's D call, not checked against the DNA. TRBV21-1 is given as a pseudogene. This receptor was obtained from a female donor with multiple sclerosis, enrolled in a pregnancy study. The sample taken for sequencing was PBMCs (not recorded whether the cells were cultured). CDR3 region: CASSKAVESQETQYF. CDR3 coding DNA: TGTGCCAGCAGCAAAGCGGTGGAGTCCCAAGAGACCCAGTACTTC.